This T cell receptor beta chain is drawn from a study of T cell responses to AZD1222 COVID-19 vaccine. Regarding this clone: Its cognate antigen is unknown.

Study results and caveats: Spike-specific TCR repertoires showed rising breadth and depth after two AZD1222 doses.

Some clones are missing from TCRdb's copy, which holds only in-frame ones; the method was immunoSEQ multiplex PCR. The sample lists about 160,000 clones, roughly 92% occurring once. This CDR3 is built from 17 residues. Trimming stripped 0 bases from V and 4 bases from J, with 17 bases between. V is TRBV5-3 and J is TRBJ2-1; a weak D match, TRBD2 (5 bases). TRBV5-3 is noted as an ORF with a role that remains uncertain. The sequence was obtained from an adult who received the AZD1222 COVID-19 vaccine. This specimen consisted of peripheral blood, obtained 28 days after the second AZD1222 dose. The CDR3 DNA sequence: TGTGCCAGAAGCTTGGTGGCGGGCAAAACCCCATACAATGAGCAGTTCTTC. Translating it yields CARSLVAGKTPYNEQFF.